This T cell receptor (beta chain) stems from a study of blood T cell repertoires in COVID-19 (dated by TCRdb to 2018 to 2020). Describing the broader study: Samples from collaborators originated in the United States, Italy and Spain and spanned both the acute and convalescent phases of COVID-19. The material from the prospective study consisted of cDNA or gDNA derived from T cells, B-cell-depleted T cells, or PBMCs. The dataset comprised deeply sampled blood TCRbeta repertoires from subjects exposed to, actively infected with, or recovered from COVID-19. The repertoires were released in a freely available public database meant as a resource for research on the immune response to SARS-CoV-2. The samples were drawn from the first 160 participants of the ongoing ImmuneRACE study and from over 950 subjects provided by 6 global collaborators. Sample metadata almost always included a de-identified subject ID, COVID-19 status, age in years and sex. Where available, HLA class I and class II types were taken from metadata supplied by the sample provider and were not determined by assay-based typing. What the research found in general, with its limitations: Clinical and demographic metadata were provided uncurated, with the amount varying by source and participant.

The immunoSEQ Assay, a bias-controlled multiplex PCR, was used to amplify TCRbeta CDR3 regions from genomic DNA. In the paper's pipeline: Nucleated cell counts per sample were estimated from amplification of reference gene primers within the assay. Sequence reads were collapsed and filtered to measure the absolute abundance of every unique TCRbeta CDR3 rearrangement. For each sample, productive Simpson clonality was calculated as the square root of Simpson's diversity index across productive rearrangements. TCRdb limited this immuneACCESS table to in-frame rearrangements with V and J called. A share of clones is missing; checked studies link under half to unresolved V genes, and the rest is unexplained. V and J calls and clone size are those listed in that table; D and trimming were worked out from the DNA. Across this sample there are around 250,000 clones, with 85% seen only once. Of the sample, 4.5% to 5.5% is held by the ten largest clones.

As regards this clone: There is no known antigen for this receptor. The record has no base qualities; no much larger clone is one base away.

The CDR3, from cysteine to phenylalanine, totals 21 residues. Of the read, only the CDR3 DNA is kept; its 63 bases are in frame from base 1. Ends trimmed: V by 4 bases, J by 6 bases; bases unmatched to a gene: 26. Based on the germline V gene, the CDR1 and CDR2 sequences are MDHEN and SYDVKM. Each collaborating institution followed its own protocols to collect whole blood in K2EDTA tubes. For TCRbeta analysis, collaborators shipped samples as frozen whole blood, isolated PBMCs, or DNA extracted from either of those sample types. The sequence was collected from a man in his fifties or sixties with active or convalescent COVID-19. Recombination joined TRBV28 with TRBJ2-3; TRBD2 matches 9 bases in the middle. The specimen was peripheral blood. The base sequence is TGTGCCAGCAGTTCTCGACCTGGGGTAGCGGGAGCGTCGAGTCGGCGGGATACGCAGTATTTT. It translates as CASSSRPGVAGASSRRDTQYF.